The source of this T cell receptor (beta chain) is a study of a mutant IDH1 vaccine in newly diagnosed glioma. At the level of the study: Most had both radiotherapy and temozolomide beforehand; others had only one. General study findings and limits: Of the patients, less than 95% had vaccine-induced immune responses. Pseudoprogression looked unconnected to shifts in top peripheral T cell clonotypes.

Here immunoSEQ multiplex PCR was the method, and the copy in TCRdb shows in-frame clones only, minus some. Counted here are 60,000 to 100,000 clones, approximately 85% occurring once; the ten biggest clones make up 0.75% to 0.95%. Germline CDR1 is SEHNR and CDR2 is FQNEAQ (reference sequence). V was pared by 5 bases and J by 12 bases, with 28 bases between. CDR3 size: 17 residues. Time point: week 23, last vaccination. One vaccine dose held 300 ug of mutant IDH1 20-mer peptide and came with topical imiquimod. On this clone: Its antigen is still unknown.

The chain joins TRBV7-9 to TRBJ1-4; TRBD1 is a possible D gene (5 bases). The sample consisted of PBMCs, taken from a glioma patient whose treatment included an IDH1 peptide vaccine. This TCR derives from a woman in her fifties or sixties with glioma. The CDR3 bases are TGTGCCAGCAGCCCCTCTAGGGAGAGGGCTCCCCCGGGGGAACTGTTTTTT. It specifies CASSPSRERAPPGELFF.